This T cell receptor beta chain was sequenced during a study of T cells in Graves' hyperthyroidism and ophthalmopathy. Hyperthyroidism of Graves' type that showed no ophthalmopathy progression within 18 months was stable. Trimming cost V 0 bases and J 6 bases, with 4 bases left between them. In germline, CDR1 is SGHRS, CDR2 YFSETQ. CDR3 size: 13 residues. What was amplified from RNA transcripts were TCR beta CDR3 regions. HTBI primers were the set used in a first-round RT-PCR of the TCR CDR3. TCRdb re-called the multiplex PCR reads through MiXCR, storing one row per CDR3 protein. Among more than 500,000 distinct CDR3 sequences, 15% to 20% were seen once, and the ten largest hold around 3.9%.

The source is a woman aged 30 to 39 with Graves' hyperthyroidism. Specimen: blood. This chain links TRBV5-1 with TRBJ1-6; D remains ambiguous. This CDR3 reads CASSLDGNSPLHF. Here the CDR3 DNA reads TGCGCCAGCAGCTTGGATGGTAATTCACCCCTCCACTTT. Supplemented by reference TRBV5-1 and TRBJ1-6, the full variable domain reads KAGVTQTPRYLIKTRGQQVTLSCSPISGHRSVSWYQQTPGQGLQFLFEYFSETQRNKGNFPGRFSGRQFSNSRSEMNVSTLELGDSALYLCASSLDGNSPLHFGNGTRLTVT.